The source of this T cell receptor (beta chain) is a study of cytomegalovirus exposure and HLA in healthy donors. The PCR had 60 Vbeta and 13 Jbeta primers. Sequenced by immunoSEQ multiplex PCR; TCRdb stores in-frame clones only, minus some. The repertoire holds approximately 150,000 clones, with roughly 80% as singletons. J was trimmed by 0 bases and V by 5 bases; bases with no gene match: 4. The germline gives CDR1 PRHDT, CDR2 FYEKMQ (reference sequence). CDR3 length equals 15 residues. The table lists this clone with a few counts. The chain uses TRBV13 and TRBJ2-7; 10 positions match TRBD1. The source material was PBMCs. The clonotype originates from a man between 45 and 60 years old in good health and CMV-seropositive. CDR3 region: CASSPWTGGSYEQYF. The CDR3 region has the DNA TGTGCCAGCAGCCCTTGGACAGGGGGCTCCTACGAGCAGTACTTC. Combining the CDR3 with reference TRBV13 and TRBJ2-7 gives the whole variable domain AAGVIQSPRHLIKEKRETATLKCYPIPRHDTVYWYQQGPGQDPQFLISFYEKMQSDKGSIPDRFSAQQFSDYHSELNMSSLELGDSALYFCASSPWTGGSYEQYFGPGTRLTVT.